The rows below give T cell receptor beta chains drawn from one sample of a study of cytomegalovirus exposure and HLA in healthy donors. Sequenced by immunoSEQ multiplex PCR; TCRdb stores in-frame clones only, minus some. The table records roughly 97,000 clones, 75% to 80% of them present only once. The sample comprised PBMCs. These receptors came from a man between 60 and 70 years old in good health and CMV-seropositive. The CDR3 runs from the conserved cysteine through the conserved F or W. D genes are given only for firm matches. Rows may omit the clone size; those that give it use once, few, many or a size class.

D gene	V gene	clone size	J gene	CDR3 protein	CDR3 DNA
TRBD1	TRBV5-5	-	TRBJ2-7	CASSPSPGQTSYEQYF	TGTGCCAGCAGCCCTTCACCGGGACAGACGTCCTACGAGCAGTACTTC
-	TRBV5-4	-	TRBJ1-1	CASSLASQNSRAFF	TGTGCCAGCAGCTTGGCAAGCCAAAACTCCCGAGCTTTCTTT
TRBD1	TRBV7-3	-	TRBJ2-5	CASSSGTGVLEQYF	TGTGCCAGCAGCTCCGGGACAGGGGTGCTTGAGCAGTACTTC
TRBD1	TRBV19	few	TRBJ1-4	CASRPGTVTNEKLFF	TGTGCCAGTAGACCCGGGACAGTGACCAATGAAAAACTGTTTTTT
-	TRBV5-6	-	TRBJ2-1	CASSSPLSWEQFF	TGTGCCAGCAGCTCCCCCCTTAGCTGGGAGCAGTTCTTC
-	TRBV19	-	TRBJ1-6	CASSTTDNSPLHF	TGTGCCAGTAGCACGACAGATAATTCACCCCTCCACTTT
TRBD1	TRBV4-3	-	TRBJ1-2	CASSRDDRVRGYGYTF	TGCGCCAGCAGCCGGGACGACAGGGTCAGGGGCTATGGCTACACCTTC
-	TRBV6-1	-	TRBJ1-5	CASSEKSFPGNQPQHF	TGTGCCAGCAGTGAAAAGTCCTTCCCAGGCAATCAGCCCCAGCATTTT
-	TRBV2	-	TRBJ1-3	CASSEESGTGNTIYF	TGTGCCAGCAGTGAAGAAAGCGGGACTGGAAACACCATATATTTT
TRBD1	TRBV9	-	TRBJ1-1	CASSATGGGWTEAFF	TGTGCCAGCAGCGCGACAGGGGGCGGGTGGACTGAAGCTTTCTTT
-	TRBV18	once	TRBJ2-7	CASSPDRLTEQYF	TGTGCCAGCTCACCAGACAGGTTGACCGAGCAGTACTTC
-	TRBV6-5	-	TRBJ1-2	CASSYGEGLYGYTF	TGTGCCAGCAGTTATGGGGAGGGGCTGTATGGCTACACCTTC
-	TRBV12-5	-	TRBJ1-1	CASGPRARATMNTEAFF	TGTGCTAGTGGCCCCCGCGCCAGGGCTACCATGAACACTGAAGCTTTCTTT
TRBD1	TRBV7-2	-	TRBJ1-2	CASSLGGQGANYGYTF	TGTGCCAGCAGCTTAGGGGGGCAGGGGGCTAACTATGGCTACACCTTC
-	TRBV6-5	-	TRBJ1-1	CASREQDGRDTEAFF	TGTGCCAGCAGGGAACAGGACGGGAGGGACACTGAAGCTTTCTTT
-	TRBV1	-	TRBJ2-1	CTSSQEDQGGNEQFF	TGCACCAGCAGCCAAGAAGACCAGGGGGGCAATGAGCAGTTCTTC
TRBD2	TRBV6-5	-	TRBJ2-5	CASSYAAGAREETQYF	TGTGCCAGCAGTTACGCAGCGGGGGCCAGGGAAGAGACCCAGTACTTC
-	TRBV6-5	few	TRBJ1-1	CASRTHERSEAFF	TGTGCCAGCAGGACCCACGAGAGGTCTGAAGCTTTCTTT
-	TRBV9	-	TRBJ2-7	CASSVGLAYEQYF	TGTGCCAGCAGCGTAGGGCTGGCCTACGAGCAGTACTTC
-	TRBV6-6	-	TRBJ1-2	CASSKQGYGYTF	TGTGCCAGCAGTAAACAGGGATATGGCTACACCTTC
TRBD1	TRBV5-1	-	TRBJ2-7	CASSRDRRTYEQYF	TGCGCCAGCAGCCGGGACAGGCGAACCTACGAGCAGTACTTC
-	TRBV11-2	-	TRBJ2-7	CASSSRTRSSAYEQYF	TGTGCCAGCAGCTCCCGAACACGATCTAGCGCGTACGAGCAGTACTTC
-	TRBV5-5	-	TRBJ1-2	CASSLASGLHGYTF	TGTGCCAGCAGCTTGGCGTCAGGGCTTCATGGCTACACCTTC
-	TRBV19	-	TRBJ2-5	CASSIDASEQETQYF	TGTGCCAGTAGTATAGATGCTAGCGAGCAAGAGACCCAGTACTTC
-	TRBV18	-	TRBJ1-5	CASSLQDYQPQHF	TGTGCCAGCTCGTTACAGGATTATCAGCCCCAGCATTTT
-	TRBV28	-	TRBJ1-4	CASSLGGLNEKLFF	TGTGCCAGCAGCCTGGGCGGACTTAATGAAAAACTGTTTTTT
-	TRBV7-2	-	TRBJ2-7	CASRQTAGYEQYF	TGTGCCAGCAGACAGACAGCCGGCTACGAGCAGTACTTC
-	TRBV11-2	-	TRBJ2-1	CASSLLVPYNEQFF	TGTGCCAGCAGCTTGCTAGTCCCCTACAATGAGCAGTTCTTC
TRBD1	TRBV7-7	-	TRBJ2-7	CASSRGQGGYEQYF	TGTGCCAGCAGCCGGGGACAGGGGGGTTACGAGCAGTACTTC
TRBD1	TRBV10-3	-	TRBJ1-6	CAISESAGGNSPLHF	TGTGCCATCAGTGAGTCTGCAGGGGGCAATTCACCCCTCCACTTT
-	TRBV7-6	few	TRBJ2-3	CASSLEGVLTDTQYF	TGTGCCAGCAGCTTAGAAGGGGTACTCACAGATACGCAGTATTTT
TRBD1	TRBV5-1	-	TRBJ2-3	CASSQGTGGSDTQYF	TGCGCCAGCAGCCAGGGGACAGGGGGCTCAGATACGCAGTATTTT
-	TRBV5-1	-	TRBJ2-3	CASSFPGEDTQYF	TGCGCCAGCAGCTTTCCCGGGGAGGATACGCAGTATTTT
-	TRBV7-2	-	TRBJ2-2	CASSGGSGGGNTGELFF	TGTGCCAGCAGCGGTGGCTCCGGGGGAGGAAACACCGGGGAGCTGTTTTTT
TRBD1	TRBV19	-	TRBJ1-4	CASSIGSGQGREKLFF	TGTGCCAGTAGTATAGGTTCGGGACAGGGTCGAGAAAAACTGTTTTTT
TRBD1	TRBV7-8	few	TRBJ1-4	CASSPGGYSIF	TGTGCCAGCAGCCCAGGGGGGTACTCGATTTTT
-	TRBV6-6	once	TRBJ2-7	CASSYRGDGAYEQYF	TGTGCCAGCAGTTACCGCGGGGACGGGGCCTACGAGCAGTACTTC
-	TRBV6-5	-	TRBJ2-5	CASSYSLGTVNQYF	TGTGCCAGCAGTTACTCCCTGGGCACCGTAAACCAGTACTTC
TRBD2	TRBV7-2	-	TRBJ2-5	CASSSLAGGWETQYF	TGTGCCAGCAGCTCCCTAGCGGGGGGATGGGAGACCCAGTACTTC
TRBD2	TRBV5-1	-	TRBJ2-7	CASTPMVAGSYEQYF	TGCGCCAGCACCCCCATGGTAGCGGGGTCCTACGAGCAGTACTTC
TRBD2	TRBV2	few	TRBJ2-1	CASSEWTSGLWNEQFF	TGTGCCAGCAGTGAATGGACTAGCGGGCTGTGGAATGAGCAGTTCTTC
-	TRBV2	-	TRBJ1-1	CASSVEVMNTEAFF	TGTGCCAGCAGTGTTGAGGTAATGAACACTGAAGCTTTCTTT
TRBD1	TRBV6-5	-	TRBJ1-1	CASSYGPGQAIEAFF	TGTGCCAGCAGTTATGGTCCGGGACAGGCCATCGAAGCTTTCTTT
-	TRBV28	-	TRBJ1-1	CASTRNTEAFF	TGTGCCAGCACGAGGAACACTGAAGCTTTCTTT
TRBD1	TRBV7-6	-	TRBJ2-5	CASSLVSGRQGGETQYF	TGTGCCAGCAGCTTAGTCTCTGGGCGACAGGGGGGAGAGACCCAGTACTTC
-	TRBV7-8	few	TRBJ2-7	CASSYQRVPLPYEQYF	TGTGCCAGCAGCTACCAGAGGGTTCCCCTACCTTACGAGCAGTACTTC
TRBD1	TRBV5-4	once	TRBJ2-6	CASSPGQGQGGANVLTF	TGTGCCAGCAGCCCGGGACAGGGGCAGGGTGGGGCCAACGTCCTGACTTTC
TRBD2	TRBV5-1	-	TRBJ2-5	CASSLGLTSGVGETQYF	TGCGCCAGCAGCTTGGGGTTGACTAGCGGCGTAGGAGAGACCCAGTACTTC
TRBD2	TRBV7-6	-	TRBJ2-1	CASSLSSGGGSNEQFF	TGTGCCAGCAGCTTGTCTTCTGGCGGGGGGAGCAATGAGCAGTTCTTC
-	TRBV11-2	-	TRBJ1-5	CASSLAGERQPQHF	TGTGCCAGCAGCTTGGCAGGGGAACGTCAGCCCCAGCATTTT
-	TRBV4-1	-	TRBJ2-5	CASSSGSLPLSQYF	TGCGCCAGCAGCTCCGGTTCCCTTCCTCTGTCCCAGTACTTC
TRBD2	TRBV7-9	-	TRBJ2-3	CASSLGLAGGQLLTDTQYF	TGTGCCAGCAGCTTAGGGCTAGCGGGGGGCCAACTTCTCACAGATACGCAGTATTTT
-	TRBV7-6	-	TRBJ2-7	CASSPGQKLNYEQYF	TGTGCCAGCAGCCCTGGACAAAAATTAAACTACGAGCAGTACTTC
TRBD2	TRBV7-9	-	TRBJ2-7	CASSLRSGGAVIYEQYF	TGTGCCAGCAGCTTGAGAAGCGGGGGGGCAGTAATCTACGAGCAGTACTTC
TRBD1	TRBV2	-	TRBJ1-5	CASRGDRNRLQPQHF	TGTGCCAGCAGGGGGGACAGGAACAGACTTCAGCCCCAGCATTTT
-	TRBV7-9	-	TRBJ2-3	CASSLKGYTDTQYF	TGTGCCAGCAGCTTAAAGGGGTACACAGATACGCAGTATTTT
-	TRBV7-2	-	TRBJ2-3	CASSPTSRSTDTQYF	TGTGCCAGCAGCCCTACTTCGAGGTCCACAGATACGCAGTATTTT
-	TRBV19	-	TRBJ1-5	CASSVPGGFQPQHF	TGTGCCAGTAGTGTCCCGGGAGGGTTCCAGCCCCAGCATTTT